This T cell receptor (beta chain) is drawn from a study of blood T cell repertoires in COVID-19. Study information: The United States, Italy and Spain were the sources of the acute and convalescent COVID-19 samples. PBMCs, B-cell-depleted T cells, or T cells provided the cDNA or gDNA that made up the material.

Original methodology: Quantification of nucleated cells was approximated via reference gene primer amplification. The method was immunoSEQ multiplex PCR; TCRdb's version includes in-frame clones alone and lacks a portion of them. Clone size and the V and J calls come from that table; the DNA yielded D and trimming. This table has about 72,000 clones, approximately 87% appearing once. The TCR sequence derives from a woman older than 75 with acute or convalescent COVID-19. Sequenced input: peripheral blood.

The CDR3 region has the DNA TGTGCCTGGGCTACAGGGGACACTTATAGCAATCAGCCCCAGCATTTT. Translated, it gives CAWATGDTYSNQPQHF. The chain employs TRBV30 and TRBJ1-5, with 7 bases lining up with TRBD1. Trimming removed 5 bases from V and 0 bases from J; junction bases left unmatched: 10. Germline V gives CDR1 GTSNPN, CDR2 SVGIG (reference sequence). The CDR3 loop spans 16 amino acids.